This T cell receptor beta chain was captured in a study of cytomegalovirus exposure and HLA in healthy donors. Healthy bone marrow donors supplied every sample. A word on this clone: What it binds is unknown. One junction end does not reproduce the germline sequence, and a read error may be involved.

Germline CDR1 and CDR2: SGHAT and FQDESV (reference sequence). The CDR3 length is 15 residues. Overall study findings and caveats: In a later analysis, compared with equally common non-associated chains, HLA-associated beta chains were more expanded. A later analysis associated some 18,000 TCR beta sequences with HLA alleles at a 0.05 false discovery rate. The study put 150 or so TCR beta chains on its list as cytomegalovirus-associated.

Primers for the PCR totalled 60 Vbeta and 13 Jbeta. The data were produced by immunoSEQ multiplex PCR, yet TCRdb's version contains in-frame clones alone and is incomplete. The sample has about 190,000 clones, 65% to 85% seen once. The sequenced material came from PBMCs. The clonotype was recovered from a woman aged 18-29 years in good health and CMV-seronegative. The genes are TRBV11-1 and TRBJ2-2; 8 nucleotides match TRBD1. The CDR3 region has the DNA TGTGCCAGCAGCTTAAACAGGGGGAACCCCGGGGAGCTGTTTTTT. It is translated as CASSLNRGNPGELFF.